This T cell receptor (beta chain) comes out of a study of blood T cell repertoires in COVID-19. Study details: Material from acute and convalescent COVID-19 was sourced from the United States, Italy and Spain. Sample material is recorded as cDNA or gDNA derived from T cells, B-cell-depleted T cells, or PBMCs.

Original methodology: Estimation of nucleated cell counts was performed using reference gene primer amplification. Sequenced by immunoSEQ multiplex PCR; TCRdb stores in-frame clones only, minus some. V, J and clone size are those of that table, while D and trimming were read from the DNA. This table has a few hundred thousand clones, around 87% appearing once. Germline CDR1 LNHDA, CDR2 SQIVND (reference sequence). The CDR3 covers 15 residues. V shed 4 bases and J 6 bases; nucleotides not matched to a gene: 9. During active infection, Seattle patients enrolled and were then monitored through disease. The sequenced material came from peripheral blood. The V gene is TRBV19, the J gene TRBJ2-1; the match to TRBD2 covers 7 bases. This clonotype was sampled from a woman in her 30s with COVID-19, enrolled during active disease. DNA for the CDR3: TGTGCCAGTAGTACCGGGACTAAATTGGGCAATGAGCAGTTCTTC. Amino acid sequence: CASSTGTKLGNEQFF.